These T cell receptor beta chains were read from a single sample in a study of cytomegalovirus exposure and HLA in healthy donors. Only in-frame clones appear in the TCRdb table, and some are missing; sequencing was by immunoSEQ multiplex PCR. This table holds 65,000 to 85,000 clones. The source material was PBMCs. The receptors stem from a female donor in good health and CMV-seropositive. CDR3s include the opening cysteine and the closing phenylalanine or tryptophan.

v_call: TRBV30
cdr3_aa: CAWRHTNYGYTF

v_call: TRBV5-1
cdr3_aa: CASSFGTGVTDTQYF

v_call: TRBV7-2
cdr3_aa: CASSFLNQPQHF

v_call: TRBV28
cdr3_aa: CASSLRLRVYEQYF

v_call: TRBV4-1
cdr3_aa: CASSQGPVGQGATEAFF

v_call: TRBV7-2
cdr3_aa: CASSLYQAAETQYF

v_call: TRBV4-3
cdr3_aa: CASSQASGNTEAFF

v_call: TRBV9
cdr3_aa: CASSVRTSSADTQYF

v_call: TRBV9
cdr3_aa: CASSAPTSGNEQFF

v_call: TRBV7-2
cdr3_aa: CASSLLTGNGYTF

v_call: TRBV27
cdr3_aa: CASSLERGQSEAFF

v_call: TRBV7-2
cdr3_aa: CASSLARLQGNQPQHF

v_call: TRBV4-1
cdr3_aa: CASSQVLGLRDTQYF

v_call: TRBV19
cdr3_aa: CASSIGRGYEQYF

v_call: TRBV28
cdr3_aa: CASSSPRAGAFAYEQYF

v_call: TRBV18
cdr3_aa: CASSPGLGLAGVETQYF

v_call: TRBV4-1
cdr3_aa: CASSQAYSASAVYGYTF

v_call: TRBV25-1
cdr3_aa: CASSESRTGNYGYTF

v_call: TRBV7-2
cdr3_aa: CASSSPGQIFSDTQYF

v_call: TRBV19
cdr3_aa: CASSQTGGSNQPQHF

v_call: TRBV5-1
cdr3_aa: CASSLDAGGTDTQYF

v_call: TRBV25-1
cdr3_aa: CASSDSEFSGNTIYF

v_call: TRBV4-1
cdr3_aa: CASSQGRDRHEFQENQYF

v_call: TRBV27
cdr3_aa: CASGPPYEQYF

v_call: TRBV7-2
cdr3_aa: CASSRTVGREQYF

v_call: TRBV9
cdr3_aa: CASSGGDVPPAFF

v_call: TRBV6-6
cdr3_aa: CASSYSWGRDEQFF

v_call: TRBV7-6
cdr3_aa: CASSRASGGAGEQFF

v_call: TRBV27
cdr3_aa: CASSLRTGDSNQPQHF

v_call: TRBV5-1
cdr3_aa: CASSLAPGADTQYF

v_call: TRBV7-2
cdr3_aa: CASSLAGGGYTF

v_call: TRBV4-1
cdr3_aa: CASSQGTGKANWGQPQHF

v_call: TRBV7-2
cdr3_aa: CASSSDSPNYGYTF

v_call: TRBV28
cdr3_aa: CASSLTHGQQMNTEAFF

v_call: TRBV6-6
cdr3_aa: CASSLTGDVYEQYF

v_call: TRBV9
cdr3_aa: CASSVGGFSNYGYTF

v_call: TRBV19
cdr3_aa: CASMPQGWVNQPQHF

v_call: TRBV5-6
cdr3_aa: CASSWGRSGNEKLFF

v_call: TRBV28
cdr3_aa: CASSFRDRGYNSPLHF

v_call: TRBV7-3
cdr3_aa: CASSSLALAGGYNEQFF

v_call: TRBV7-2
cdr3_aa: CASSQGQGRETQYF

v_call: TRBV4-1
cdr3_aa: CASSALSGKGGHNEQFF

v_call: TRBV18
cdr3_aa: CASSLTVPSTDKQYF

v_call: TRBV30
cdr3_aa: CAWSYTGDSGYTF

v_call: TRBV9
cdr3_aa: CASSAFVSDTEAFF

v_call: TRBV5-1
cdr3_aa: CASSFGDRGVAEAFF

v_call: TRBV5-1
cdr3_aa: CASSWDRDRGYEQYF

v_call: TRBV28
cdr3_aa: CASSRTGSSYEQYF

v_call: TRBV6-5
cdr3_aa: CASSLTSGSYNEQFF

v_call: TRBV4-3
cdr3_aa: CASSPYTSGAEGTDTQYF

v_call: TRBV18
cdr3_aa: CASSPGTGSSYEQYF

v_call: TRBV6-6
cdr3_aa: CASIDRATGELFF

v_call: TRBV19
cdr3_aa: CASGNGGSYGYTF

v_call: TRBV9
cdr3_aa: CASSPWGVITDTQYF

v_call: TRBV7-9
cdr3_aa: CASSFRFGTAKYQETQYF

v_call: TRBV7-2
cdr3_aa: CASSFQGGSTEAFF

v_call: TRBV7-7
cdr3_aa: CASSPYRGEGTQYF

v_call: TRBV6-5
cdr3_aa: CASSYSSTGHYYGYTF

v_call: TRBV30
cdr3_aa: CAGARTSDTSYEQYF

v_call: TRBV4-2
cdr3_aa: CASSQDRQGNSPLHF